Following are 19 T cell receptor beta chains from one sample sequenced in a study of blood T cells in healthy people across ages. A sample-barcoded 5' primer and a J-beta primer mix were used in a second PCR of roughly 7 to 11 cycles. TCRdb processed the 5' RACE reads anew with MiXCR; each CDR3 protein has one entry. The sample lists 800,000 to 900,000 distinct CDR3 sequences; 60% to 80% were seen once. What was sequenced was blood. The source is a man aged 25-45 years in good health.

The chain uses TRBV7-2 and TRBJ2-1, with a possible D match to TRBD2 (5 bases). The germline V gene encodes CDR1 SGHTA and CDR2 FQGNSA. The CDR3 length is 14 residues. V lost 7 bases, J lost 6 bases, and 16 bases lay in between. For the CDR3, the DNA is TGTGCCAGCAACCCCGAGGGCTACCCCAATGAGCAGTTCTTC. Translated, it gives CASNPEGYPNEQFF.

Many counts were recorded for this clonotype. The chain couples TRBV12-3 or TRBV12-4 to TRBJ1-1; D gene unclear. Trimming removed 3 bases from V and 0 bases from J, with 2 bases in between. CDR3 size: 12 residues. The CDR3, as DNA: TGTGCCAGCAGTTTTTTGAACACTGAAGCTTTCTTT. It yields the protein CASSFLNTEAFF.

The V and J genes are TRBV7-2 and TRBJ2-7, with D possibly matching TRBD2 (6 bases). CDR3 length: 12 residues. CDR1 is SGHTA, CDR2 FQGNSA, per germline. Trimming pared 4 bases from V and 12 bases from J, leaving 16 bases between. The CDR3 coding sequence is TGTGCCAGCAGCTCGGGACTGACGAGCATGTACTTC. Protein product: CASSSGLTSMYF.

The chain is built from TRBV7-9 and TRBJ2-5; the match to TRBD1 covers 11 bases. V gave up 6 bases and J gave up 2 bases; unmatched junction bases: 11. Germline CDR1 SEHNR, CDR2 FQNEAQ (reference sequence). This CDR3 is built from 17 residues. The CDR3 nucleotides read TGTGCCAGCAGTCGTGGGACAGGGGGAGAAATACAAGAGACCCAGTACTTC. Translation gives CASSRGTGGEIQETQYF.

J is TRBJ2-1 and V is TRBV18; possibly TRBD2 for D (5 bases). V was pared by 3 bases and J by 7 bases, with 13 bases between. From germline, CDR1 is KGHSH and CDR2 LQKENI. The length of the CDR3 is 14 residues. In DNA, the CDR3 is TGTGCCAGCTCACCCACCGGGGAAATAAATGAGCAGTTCTTC. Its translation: CASSPTGEINEQFF.

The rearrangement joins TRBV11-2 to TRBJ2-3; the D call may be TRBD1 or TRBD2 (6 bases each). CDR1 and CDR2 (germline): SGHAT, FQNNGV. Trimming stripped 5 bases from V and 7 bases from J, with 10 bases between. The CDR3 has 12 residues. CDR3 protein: CASSGGGYTQYF. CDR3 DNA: TGTGCCAGCAGCGGAGGGGGTTATACGCAGTATTTT.

DNA for the CDR3: TGTGCCAGCAGCCAAGGGGGTCGGGGGGCCTCCTACGAGCAGTACTTC. Encoded protein: CASSQGGRGASYEQYF. The rearrangement links TRBV4-2 to TRBJ2-7; a weak D match, TRBD2 (7 bases). There are 16 residues in the CDR3. V lost 1 base and J lost 0, with 13 bases in between. From germline, CDR1 is LGHNA and CDR2 YNFKEQ.

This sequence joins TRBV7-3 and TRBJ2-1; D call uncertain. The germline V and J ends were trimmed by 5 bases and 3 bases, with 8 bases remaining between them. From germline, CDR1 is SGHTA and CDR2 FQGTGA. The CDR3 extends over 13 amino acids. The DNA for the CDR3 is TGTGCCAGCAGCACAACTCTCTACAATGAGCAGTTCTTC. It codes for CASSTTLYNEQFF.

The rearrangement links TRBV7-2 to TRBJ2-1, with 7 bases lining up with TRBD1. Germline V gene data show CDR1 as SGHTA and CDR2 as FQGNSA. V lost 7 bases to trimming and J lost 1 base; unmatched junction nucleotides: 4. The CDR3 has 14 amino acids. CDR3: CASTVQGSYNEQFF. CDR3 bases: TGTGCCAGCACCGTACAGGGGTCCTACAATGAGCAGTTCTTC.

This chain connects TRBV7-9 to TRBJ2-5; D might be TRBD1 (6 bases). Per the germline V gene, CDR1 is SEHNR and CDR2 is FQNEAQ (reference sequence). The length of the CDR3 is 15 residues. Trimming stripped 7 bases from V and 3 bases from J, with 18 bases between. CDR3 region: CASTRPGSGEETQYF. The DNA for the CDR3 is TGTGCCAGCACCCGGCCGGGTTCAGGGGAAGAGACCCAGTACTTC.

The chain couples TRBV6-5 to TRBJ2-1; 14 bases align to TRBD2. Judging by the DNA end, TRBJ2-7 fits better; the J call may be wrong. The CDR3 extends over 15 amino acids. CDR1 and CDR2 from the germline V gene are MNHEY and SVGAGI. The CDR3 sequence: CASRRLAGGLNEQYF. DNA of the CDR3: TGTGCCAGCAGAAGACTAGCGGGGGGGCTTAATGAGCAGTACTTC.

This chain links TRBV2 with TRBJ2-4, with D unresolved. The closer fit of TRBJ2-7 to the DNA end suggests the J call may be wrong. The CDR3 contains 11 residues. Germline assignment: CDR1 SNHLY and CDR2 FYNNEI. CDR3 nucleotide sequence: TGTGCCAGCAGCCTAAGTCTCGAGCAGTACTTC. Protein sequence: CASSLSLEQYF.

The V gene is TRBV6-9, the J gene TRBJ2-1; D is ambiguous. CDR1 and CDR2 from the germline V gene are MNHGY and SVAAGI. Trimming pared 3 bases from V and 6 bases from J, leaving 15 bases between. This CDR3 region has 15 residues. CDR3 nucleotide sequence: TGTGCCAGCAGTTACCAGGCTTCAGCCTGCAATGAGCAGTTCTTC. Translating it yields CASSYQASACNEQFF.

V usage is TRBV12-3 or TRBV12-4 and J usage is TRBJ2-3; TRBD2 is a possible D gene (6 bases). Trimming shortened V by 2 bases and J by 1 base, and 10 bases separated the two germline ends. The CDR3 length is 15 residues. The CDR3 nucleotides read TGTGCCAGCAGTTTATGGTCGGGGGGCACAGATACGCAGTATTTT. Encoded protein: CASSLWSGGTDTQYF.

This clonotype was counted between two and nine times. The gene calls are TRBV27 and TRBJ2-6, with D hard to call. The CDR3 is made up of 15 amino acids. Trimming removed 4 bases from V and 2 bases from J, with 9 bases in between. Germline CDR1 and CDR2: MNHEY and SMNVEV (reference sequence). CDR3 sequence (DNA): TGTGCCAGCAGTTCAGAGGTTGCTGGGGCCAACGTCCTGACTTTC. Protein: CASSSEVAGANVLTF.

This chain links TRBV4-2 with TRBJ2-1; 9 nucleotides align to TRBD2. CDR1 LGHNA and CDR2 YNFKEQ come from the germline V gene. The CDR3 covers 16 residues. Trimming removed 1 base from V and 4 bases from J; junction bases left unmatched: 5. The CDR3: CASSQAERGVYNEQFF. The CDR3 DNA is TGTGCCAGCAGCCAAGCGGAGCGGGGGGTTTACAATGAGCAGTTCTTC.

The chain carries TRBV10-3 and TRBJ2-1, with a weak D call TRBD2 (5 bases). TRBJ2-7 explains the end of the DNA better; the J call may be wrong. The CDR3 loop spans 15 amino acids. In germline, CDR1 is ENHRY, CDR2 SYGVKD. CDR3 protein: CAITGSPKSGNEQYF. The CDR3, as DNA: TGTGCCATCACCGGCAGTCCTAAGAGCGGCAACGAGCAGTACTTC.

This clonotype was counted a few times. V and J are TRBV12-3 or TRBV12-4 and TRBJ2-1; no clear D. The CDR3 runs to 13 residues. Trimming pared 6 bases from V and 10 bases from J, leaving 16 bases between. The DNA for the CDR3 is TGTGCCAGCAGCCCGGGTGGGTTTATAGAGCAGTTCTTC. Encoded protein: CASSPGGFIEQFF.

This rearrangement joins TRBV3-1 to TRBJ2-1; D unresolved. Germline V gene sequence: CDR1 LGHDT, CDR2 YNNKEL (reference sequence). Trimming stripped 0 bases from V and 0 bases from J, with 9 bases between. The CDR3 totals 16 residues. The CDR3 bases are TGTGCCAGCAGCCAAGACGTGCCAGGCTCCTACAATGAGCAGTTCTTC. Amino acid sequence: CASSQDVPGSYNEQFF.